Below are 2 T cell receptor beta chains sequenced from a single sample in a study of blood T cell repertoires in COVID-19. Clones were sequenced by immunoSEQ multiplex PCR, and TCRdb holds only the in-frame ones, with some missing. The sample yields around 450,000 clones, about nine tenths seen once. The specimen was PBMCs or T cells enriched from blood (not recorded which). The receptors here all came from a woman under 30 who had recovered from COVID-19.

This sequence joins TRBV19 and TRBJ2-3; TRBD2 aligns across 12 bases. This CDR3 spans 15 amino acids. Germline V gene lookup returns CDR1 LNHDA and CDR2 SQIVND (reference sequence). With V trimmed by 10 bases and J by 0 bases, 5 bases remained unmatched. This CDR3 reads CATRTSGASTDTQYF. CDR3 bases: TGTGCCACCCGGACTAGCGGGGCTAGCACAGATACGCAGTATTTT.

The genes are TRBV19 and TRBJ1-2; D possibly corresponds to TRBD1 (5 bases). The CDR3 contains 12 residues. Trimming took 8 bases from V and 5 from J, leaving 12 bases between them. Per the germline V gene, CDR1 is LNHDA and CDR2 is SQIVND (reference sequence). As DNA, the CDR3 is TGTGCCAGTGGCAGGGCGGGGTATGGCTACACCTTC. It is translated as CASGRAGYGYTF.